These 3 T cell receptor beta chains were all obtained from the same sample, sequenced in a study of blood T cell repertoires in COVID-19. The table came from immunoSEQ multiplex PCR; TCRdb's copy has only in-frame clones and leaves some out. The table records about 150,000 clones, 78% of them present only once. The sequenced sample was peripheral blood. These receptors originate from a man older than 75 with acute or convalescent COVID-19.

The chain couples TRBV7-9 to TRBJ2-3; D is unresolved. From germline, CDR1 is SEHNR and CDR2 FQNEAQ (reference sequence). V was clipped by 1 base and J by 3 bases, with 11 bases between them. The CDR3 runs to 15 residues. CDR3 region: CASSLGALITDTQYF. In DNA, the CDR3 is TGTGCCAGCAGCTTAGGTGCACTCATTACAGATACGCAGTATTTT.

This chain links TRBV21-1 with TRBJ2-7; no DNA check was done on the table's D call, TRBD1. TRBV21-1 is assigned pseudogene status. This CDR3 spans 17 amino acids. CDR3 in amino acids: CASSKALFRTGAYEQYF. The CDR3 nucleotides read TGTGCCAGCAGCAAAGCGCTTTTTCGGACAGGGGCATACGAGCAGTACTTC.

The chain's CDR3 is CAWRPGQTNTEAFF. In DNA, the CDR3 is TGTGCCTGGAGACCGGGACAAACGAACACTGAAGCTTTCTTT. V and J are TRBV30 and TRBJ1-1; D is possibly TRBD1 (6 bases). V was trimmed by 3 bases and J by 1 base, leaving 12 bases between them. The CDR3 sequence is 14 residues long. Germline V lookup: CDR1 GTSNPN, CDR2 SVGIG (reference sequence).